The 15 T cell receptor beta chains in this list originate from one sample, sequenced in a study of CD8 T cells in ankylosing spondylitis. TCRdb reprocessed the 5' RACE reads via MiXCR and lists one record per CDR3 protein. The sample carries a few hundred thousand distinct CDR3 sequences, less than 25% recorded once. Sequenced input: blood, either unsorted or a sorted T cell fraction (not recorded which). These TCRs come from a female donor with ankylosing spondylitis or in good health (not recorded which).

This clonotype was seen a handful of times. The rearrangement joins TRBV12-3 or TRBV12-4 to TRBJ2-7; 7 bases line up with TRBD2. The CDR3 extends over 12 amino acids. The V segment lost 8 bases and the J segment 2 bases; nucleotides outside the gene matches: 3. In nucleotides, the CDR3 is TGTGCCAGCGGGGGGGTCACCTACGAGCAGTACTTC. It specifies CASGGVTYEQYF.

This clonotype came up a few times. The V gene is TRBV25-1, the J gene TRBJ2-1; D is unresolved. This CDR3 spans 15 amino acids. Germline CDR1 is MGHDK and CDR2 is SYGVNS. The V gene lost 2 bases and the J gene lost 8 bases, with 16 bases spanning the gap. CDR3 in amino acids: CASSETEPGADEQFF. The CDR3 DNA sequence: TGTGCCAGCAGTGAAACGGAACCCGGTGCGGATGAGCAGTTCTTC.

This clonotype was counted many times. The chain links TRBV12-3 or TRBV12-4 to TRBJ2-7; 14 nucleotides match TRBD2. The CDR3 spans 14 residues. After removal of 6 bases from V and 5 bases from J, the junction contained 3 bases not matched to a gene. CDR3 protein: CASSRTSGRNEQYF. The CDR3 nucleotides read TGTGCCAGCAGCCGGACTAGCGGGAGGAACGAGCAGTACTTC.

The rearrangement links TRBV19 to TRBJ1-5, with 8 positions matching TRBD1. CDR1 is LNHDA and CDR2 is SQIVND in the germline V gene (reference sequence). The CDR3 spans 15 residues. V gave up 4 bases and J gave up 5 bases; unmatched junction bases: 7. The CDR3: CASSRTPQGDQPQHF. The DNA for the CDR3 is TGTGCCAGTAGTAGGACCCCACAGGGGGATCAGCCCCAGCATTTT.

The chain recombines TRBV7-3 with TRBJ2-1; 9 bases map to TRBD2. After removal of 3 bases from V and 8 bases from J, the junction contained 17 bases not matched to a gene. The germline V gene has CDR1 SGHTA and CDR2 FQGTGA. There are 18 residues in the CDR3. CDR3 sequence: CASSFPPWREGREYEQFF. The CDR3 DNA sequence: TGTGCCAGCAGCTTCCCCCCCTGGCGGGAGGGCCGGGAATATGAGCAGTTCTTC.

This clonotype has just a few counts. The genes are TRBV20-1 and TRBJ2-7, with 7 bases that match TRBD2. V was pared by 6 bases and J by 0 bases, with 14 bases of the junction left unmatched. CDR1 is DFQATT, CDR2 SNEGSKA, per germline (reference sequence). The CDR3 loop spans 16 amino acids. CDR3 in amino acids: CSAPGSSGYHSYEQYF. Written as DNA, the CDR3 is TGCAGTGCCCCAGGGAGTAGCGGGTACCACTCCTACGAGCAGTACTTC.

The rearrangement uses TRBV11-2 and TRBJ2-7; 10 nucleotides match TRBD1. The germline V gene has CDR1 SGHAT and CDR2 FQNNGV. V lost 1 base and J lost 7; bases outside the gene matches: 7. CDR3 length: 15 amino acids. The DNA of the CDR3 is TGTGCCAGCAGCTTAGGGGGGACAGGGGCCGCGGAGCAGTACTTC. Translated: CASSLGGTGAAEQYF.

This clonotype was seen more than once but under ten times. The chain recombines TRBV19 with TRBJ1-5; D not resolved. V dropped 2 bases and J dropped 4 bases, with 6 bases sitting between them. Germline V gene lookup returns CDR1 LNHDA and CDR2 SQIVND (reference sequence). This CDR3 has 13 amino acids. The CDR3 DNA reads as TGTGCCAGTAGTATAAGGAGAAATCAGCCCCAGCATTTT. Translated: CASSIRRNQPQHF.

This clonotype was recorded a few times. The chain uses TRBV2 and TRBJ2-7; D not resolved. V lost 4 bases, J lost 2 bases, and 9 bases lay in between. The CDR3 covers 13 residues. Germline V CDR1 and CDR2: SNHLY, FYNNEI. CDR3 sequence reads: CASSATITYEQYF. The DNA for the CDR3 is TGTGCCAGCAGTGCTACTATAACCTACGAGCAGTACTTC.

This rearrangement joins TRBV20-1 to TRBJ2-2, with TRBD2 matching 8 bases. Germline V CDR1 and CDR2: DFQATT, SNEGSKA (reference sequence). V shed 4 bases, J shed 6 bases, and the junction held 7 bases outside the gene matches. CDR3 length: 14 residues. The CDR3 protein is CSATRTSPAGELFF. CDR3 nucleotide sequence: TGCAGTGCTACCAGGACTAGCCCCGCCGGGGAGCTGTTTTTT.

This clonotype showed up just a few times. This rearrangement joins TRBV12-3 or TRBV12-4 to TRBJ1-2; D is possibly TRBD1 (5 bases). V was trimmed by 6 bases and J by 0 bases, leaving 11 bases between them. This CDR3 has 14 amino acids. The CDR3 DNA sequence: TGTGCCAGCAGGGGCGACAGTTCTAACTATGGCTACACCTTC. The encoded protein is CASRGDSSNYGYTF.

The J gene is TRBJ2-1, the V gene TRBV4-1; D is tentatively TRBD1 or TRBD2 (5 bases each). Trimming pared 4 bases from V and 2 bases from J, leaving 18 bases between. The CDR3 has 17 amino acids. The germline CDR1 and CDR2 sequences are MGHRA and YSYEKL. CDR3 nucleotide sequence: TGCGCCAGCAGCCCCCCTAGGGGAGCGGATACCTACAATGAGCAGTTCTTC. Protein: CASSPPRGADTYNEQFF.

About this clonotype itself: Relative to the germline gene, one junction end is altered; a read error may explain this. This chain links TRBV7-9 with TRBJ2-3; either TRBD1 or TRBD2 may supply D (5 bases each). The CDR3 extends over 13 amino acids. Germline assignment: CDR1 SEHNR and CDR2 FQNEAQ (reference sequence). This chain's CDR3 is CASGFGDADTQYF. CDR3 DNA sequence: TGTGCCAGCGGCTTCGGGGACGCAGATACGCAGTATTTT.

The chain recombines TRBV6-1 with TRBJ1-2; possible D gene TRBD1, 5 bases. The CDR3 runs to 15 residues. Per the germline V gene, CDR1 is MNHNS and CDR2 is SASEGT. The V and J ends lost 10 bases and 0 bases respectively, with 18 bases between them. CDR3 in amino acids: CAKTGWGGANYGYTF. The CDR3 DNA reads TGTGCCAAAACAGGATGGGGGGGTGCTAACTATGGCTACACCTTC.

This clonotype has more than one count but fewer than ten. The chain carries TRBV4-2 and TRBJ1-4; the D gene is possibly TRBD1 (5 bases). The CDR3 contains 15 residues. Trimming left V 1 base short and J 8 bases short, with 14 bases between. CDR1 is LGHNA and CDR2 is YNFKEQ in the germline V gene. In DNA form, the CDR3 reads TGTGCCAGCAGCCAAGTTTGGGGGGAGGGAGAAAAACTGTTTTTT. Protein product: CASSQVWGEGEKLFF.